Sequencing of this T cell receptor (beta chain) was carried out in a study of cytomegalovirus exposure and HLA in healthy donors (dated by TCRdb to the late 2010s). With regard to the full study: An earlier analysis of approximately 590 of the donors reported about 250 Gb of sequence data and 100 million to 140 million unique TCR beta sequences from 150 million to 200 million T cells. Approximately 310 gigabases of sequencing data and tens of millions of unique TCR sequences were included in an early release covering several hundred HLA-typed donors. Among the approximately 400 genotyped donors, around 81% belonged to the genetic ancestry cluster associated with self-reported Caucasian donors. The study aimed to test whether cataloging public T cell receptors could reveal signatures of past pathogen exposure. Using immunosequencing, the study profiled T cell repertoires from around 680 subjects and related those repertoires to cytomegalovirus serostatus. Besides the first cohort of more than 650 subjects, a separate validation cohort made up of roughly 130 different subjects was used. High-throughput TCR immunosequencing, statistical association of individual TCRs with disease status, and machine learning were combined to predict cytomegalovirus infection status. A later analysis re-examined previously published TCR beta repertoires from hundreds of donors and added high-resolution HLA genotyping to investigate patterns of TCR occurrence. Rather than drawing on any new phenotypic data, the later analysis identified candidate immune exposures from TCR beta sequences and the way those sequences occurred across donors. An earlier analysis of around 640 of the donors used high-throughput TCR beta sequencing to judge whether each TCR beta V gene segment behaved as functional or pseudogenic. Donor age, sex, ethnicity and CMV serostatus were compiled together with the repertoire data. A later genetic analysis took genome-wide SNP genotypes for about 55% of the roughly 700 donors and used that subset as a discovery cohort. Every repertoire in the discovery cohort had been generated on one and the same sequencing platform. HLA typing covered class I and class II loci at four-digit resolution. Typing coverage differed by locus: A, B, C, DRB1 and DQB1 were typed in roughly 620-630 donors, DQA1 in 500 to 550, DPA1 in roughly 590, and DPB1 in around 490. Five DR-DQ haplotypes were treated as single units for association and clustering because of strong linkage in the cohort. Among a few hundred genotyped donors of the cohort, an average of roughly 240,000 unique TCR beta nucleotide sequences were sequenced per donor, roughly a sixth of them non-productive. Beyond this particular receptor, the publication reports: Cytomegalovirus status was reported to be diagnosed by the classifier with high specificity and sensitivity in both the original and validation cohorts. In an earlier analysis of roughly 560 of the donors, most TCR beta V segments were observed in productive rearrangements about 90% or about 30% of the time, broadly matching IMGT annotations. Compared with equally common non-associated chains, HLA-associated TCR beta chains in a later analysis were more clonally expanded and had lower generation probabilities. CMV serostatus was the only immune exposure information available for the cohort. Linkage disequilibrium might explain the correlated functional status among segregating V segments, but an unknown experimental factor could not be excluded. V-gene and J-gene trimming of TCR beta chains was associated with a missense DCLRE1C variant in a later genetic analysis, and the association was replicated in an independent cohort. Because the 87-base-pair reads could not distinguish some IMGT-functional V segments, including TRBV6-2 and TRBV6-3, those segments were excluded. Most TCR sequences were seen in very few donors, while some public TCRs were found in many individuals. When HLA alleles, especially DR and DQ, strongly co-occurred, TCR associations were difficult to assign to individual alleles. Because some donors lacked HLA typing at each locus, the association tests relied only on the typed subset. According to a later genetic analysis, donors in an Asian-associated ancestry cluster had fewer N-insertions in productive TCRs than the approximately 700-donor mean. A few of the identified cytomegalovirus-associated TCR beta chains were confirmed in vitro to be specific for cytomegalovirus antigens. This cohort had only TCR beta chains sequenced, and the lack of alpha or paired-chain data limited which features could be detected. Roughly uniform sequencing depth across donors was assumed in presence/absence analyses, although this assumption may not hold. Most CMV-associated TCR beta chains appeared to be HLA-restricted in a later analysis, and the HLA associations seemed to be driven largely by CMV exposure. In a later analysis, the rate of TCR association differed among HLA loci, with DRB1 alleles having the most associated TCRs and HLA-C alleles having the fewest. About 17 rarely observed V segments, including chromosome 9 orphons, were excluded from the earlier analysis of almost 600 of the donors because counts were too low. A cluster of highly shared sequence variants was judged likely to be a technical artifact of the sequencing pipeline. The authors suggested that the approach could potentially be extended to other disease states and immunological phenotypes. The study gave a list of 150 to 200 TCR beta chains associated with cytomegalovirus. According to a later analysis, parvovirus B19, influenza, CMV and Epstein-Barr virus appeared linked to several top co-occurrence clusters. A further reported finding was that TCR beta sequences accurately predicted the HLA-A and HLA-B alleles for most subjects in the first cohort. Specific HLA alleles were associated with more than 15,000 TCR beta sequences at a false discovery rate of 0.05 in a later analysis.

In regard to this clone: Its antigen specificity is not known. No clone much larger than this one lies a single base away; base qualities are absent.

Libraries were made using the immunoSEQ multiplex PCR assay. For the multiplex PCR, a mixture combining 60 forward primers for TCR Vbeta segments and 13 reverse primers for TCR Jbeta segments was used. The CDR3 region of rearranged TCR beta genes was amplified from genomic DNA by a multiplex PCR assay. The amplified TCR beta libraries were sequenced on the Illumina HiSeq System as 87-base-pair reads. The study's processing was this. A later analysis tallied about 77 million unique TCR beta chains across the approximately 670 repertoires, and around 10 million of those chains were shared by two or more donors. Raw reads were error-corrected and collapsed into unique sequences by a nearest-neighbor algorithm in which closely related sequences were merged to remove PCR and sequencing errors. V, D and J gene segments were assigned by aligning CDR3 sequences to IMGT reference sequences. Each retained sequence needed at least a six-nucleotide match to both a V gene segment and a J gene segment. Rearrangements were called productive when the CDR3 lacked stop codons and stayed in frame with V and J; all others were non-productive. CDR3 was defined according to IMGT convention as the region running from the second conserved V-encoded cysteine to the conserved J-encoded phenylalanine. Sequences without an unambiguous match to a single V gene segment were excluded from the earlier analysis of 450 to 750 of the donors. In an earlier analysis of roughly 500 of the donors, V segments were called functional above 56.7% productive rearrangements and were called segregating when the between-donor standard deviation exceeded 5%. A statistical classification framework was built for diagnosing cytomegalovirus status from the catalog of TCR beta chain sequences. V and J gene assignment, in a later analysis, came from comparing TCR nucleotide sequences with IMGT/GENE-DB human TR gene sequences. Using the TCRdist pipeline, a later analysis assigned CDR3 sequences along with most-parsimonious VDJ recombination scenarios. In a later analysis, each TCR beta chain was defined by its CDR3 amino acid sequence together with its V-gene family, and reads lacking a unique V-gene family were excluded. As a way to deal with suspected cross-contamination and a sequencing artifact, a later analysis dropped more than 500 nucleotide sequences that were highly shared and had low generation probability. For each public chain, a later analysis derived a clonal expansion index from normalized ranks of inferred template counts within each repertoire. Generation probabilities in a later analysis came from a VDJ recombination model fitted to out-of-frame rearrangements, and those results were checked against IGoR. In a later analysis, TCR-TCR, TCR-HLA and TCR-CMV co-occurrence was scored with hypergeometric tests, and a repertoire-size bias correction was applied to TCR pairs. A later analysis estimated false discovery rates by permuting HLA or CMV assignments 20 times. In a later analysis, co-occurring TCRs were grouped using DBSCAN, and TCRdist sequence similarity was added for clustering within HLA-allele-positive subsets. For co-occurrence clustering, repertoires with fewer than 30,000 or more than 120,000 public chains were excluded, along with 5 or 6 repertoires with anomalous nucleotide sharing. TCRdb limited this immuneACCESS table to in-frame rearrangements with V and J called. A share of clones is missing; checked studies link under half to unresolved V genes, and the rest is unexplained. From that table come the V and J calls and clone size; the DNA was used to work out D and trimming. Across this sample there are 180,000 or so clones, with nearly 80% seen only once. The biggest ten clones account for over 11% of the sample.

The cohort comprised some 680 healthy bone marrow donors. At the time of sampling, all cohort members were nominally healthy, though unrecorded immune exposures were likely present. The donor was CMV seropositive and was included in the group of 289 seropositive cohort members. Every donor gave a peripheral blood sample, and the peripheral blood mononuclear cells from that sample were used for TCR beta sequencing. Genomic DNA was extracted from the blood cell samples with the Qiagen DNeasy Blood Extraction Kit. The germline V gene gives CDR1 as SGHRS and CDR2 as YFSETQ. Inclusive of the bounding cysteine and phenylalanine, the CDR3 is 14 residues long. The only DNA kept is the CDR3, 42 bases in frame from the first base. Unmatched junction bases come to 4, with V trimmed by 5 bases and J by 6 bases.

The TCR originated in a man aged 50 or older in good health and CMV-seropositive. Sequenced material: PBMCs. The rearranged segments are TRBV5-1 and TRBJ2-1, and 11 junctional nucleotides match TRBD2. The CDR3 has the sequence CASRHLAGGNEQFF. At the DNA level, the sequence is TGCGCCAGCAGACACCTAGCGGGGGGCAATGAGCAGTTCTTC.